This T cell receptor beta chain derives from a study of shared clonotypes between healthy human individuals. Using immunoSEQ multiplex PCR, the repertoire was profiled, and TCRdb retains in-frame clones only, with some absent. The table includes about 490,000 clones, 76% detected once. The V and J ends lost 3 bases and 4 bases respectively, with 4 bases between them. The CDR3 runs to 11 residues. Germline values: CDR1 MGHDK, CDR2 SYGVNS. This TCR came from a woman aged 40 to 55 in good health. Some clones in this sample may be carry-over from other donors' samples. J is TRBJ2-7 and V is TRBV25-1; D not resolved. What was sequenced was PBMCs. The CDR3 sequence is CASSDGYEQYF. The CDR3 nucleotides read TGTGCCAGCAGTGACGGGTACGAGCAGTACTTC.